This T cell receptor (beta chain) is from a study of T cells in Graves' hyperthyroidism and ophthalmopathy. Study results and caveats: The model made its ophthalmopathy prediction, and onset followed a median 6.5 months later.

With 1 base removed from V and 2 bases from J, the gap between germline ends came to 9 bases. The CDR3 has 15 amino acids. RNA transcripts yielded amplified TCR beta CDR3 regions. The HTBI set primed first-round TCR CDR3 RT-PCR. TCRdb processed the multiplex PCR reads anew with MiXCR; each CDR3 protein has one entry. The sample has roughly 740,000 distinct CDR3 sequences, about 17% seen once. Comment on this clonotype: Its antigen is undetermined.

The receptor was derived from a man aged 18 to 29 with Graves' hyperthyroidism. Sample: blood. The rearrangement joins TRBV12-3 or TRBV12-4 to TRBJ1-5; D gene unclear. CDR3 residues: CASSLVSRGNQPQHF. As DNA, the CDR3 is TGTGCCAGCAGTTTAGTCAGTCGGGGCAATCAGCCCCAGCATTTT.